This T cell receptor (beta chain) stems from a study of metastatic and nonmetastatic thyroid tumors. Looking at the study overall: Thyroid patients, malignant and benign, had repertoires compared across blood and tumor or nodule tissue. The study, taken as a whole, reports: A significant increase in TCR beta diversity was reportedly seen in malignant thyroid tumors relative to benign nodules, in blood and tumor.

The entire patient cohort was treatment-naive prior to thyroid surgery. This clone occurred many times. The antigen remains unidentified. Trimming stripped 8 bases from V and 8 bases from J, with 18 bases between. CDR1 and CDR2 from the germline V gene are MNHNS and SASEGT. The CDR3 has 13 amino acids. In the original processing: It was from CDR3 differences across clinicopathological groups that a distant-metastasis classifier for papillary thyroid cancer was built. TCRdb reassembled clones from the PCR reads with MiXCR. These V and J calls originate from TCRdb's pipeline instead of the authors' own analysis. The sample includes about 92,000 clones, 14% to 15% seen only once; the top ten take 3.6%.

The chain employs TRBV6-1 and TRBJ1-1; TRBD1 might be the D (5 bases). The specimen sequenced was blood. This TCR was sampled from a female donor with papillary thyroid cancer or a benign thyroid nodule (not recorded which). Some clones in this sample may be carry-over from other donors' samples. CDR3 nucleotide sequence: TGTGCCAGCCATCCAGGGCTACTGCCGGAAGCTTTCTTT. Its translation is CASHPGLLPEAFF.